The clone carrying this TCR beta chain was seen only once. CDR3 length: 13 amino acids. CDR1 is SQVTM, CDR2 ANQGSEA, per germline. J was trimmed by 5 bases and V by 7 bases; bases with no gene match: 5. How the authors handled the data: Cell counts per sample came from amplifying reference gene primers. Some clones are missing from TCRdb's copy, which holds only in-frame ones; the method was immunoSEQ multiplex PCR. That table is the source of V, J and clone size, and D and trimming were worked out from the DNA. The sample holds 110,000 to 150,000 clones, 84% seen once. Those who participated ranged in age from 18 to 89 years and resided in about two dozen US areas. Categorization into cohorts depended on clinical history that participants reported. This specimen comes from a study of blood T cell repertoires in COVID-19. At the level of the study: There were acute and convalescent COVID-19 samples, and they came from the United States, Italy and Spain.

This clonotype originated in a man aged 35-49 years with acute COVID-19. V is TRBV29-1 and J is TRBJ2-1, with TRBD2 identical over 10 bases. Sequencing was performed on PBMCs or T cells enriched from blood (not recorded which). The CDR3 here is CSAGTSVNNEQFF. CDR3 in DNA: TGCAGCGCAGGGACTAGCGTCAACAATGAGCAGTTCTTC.